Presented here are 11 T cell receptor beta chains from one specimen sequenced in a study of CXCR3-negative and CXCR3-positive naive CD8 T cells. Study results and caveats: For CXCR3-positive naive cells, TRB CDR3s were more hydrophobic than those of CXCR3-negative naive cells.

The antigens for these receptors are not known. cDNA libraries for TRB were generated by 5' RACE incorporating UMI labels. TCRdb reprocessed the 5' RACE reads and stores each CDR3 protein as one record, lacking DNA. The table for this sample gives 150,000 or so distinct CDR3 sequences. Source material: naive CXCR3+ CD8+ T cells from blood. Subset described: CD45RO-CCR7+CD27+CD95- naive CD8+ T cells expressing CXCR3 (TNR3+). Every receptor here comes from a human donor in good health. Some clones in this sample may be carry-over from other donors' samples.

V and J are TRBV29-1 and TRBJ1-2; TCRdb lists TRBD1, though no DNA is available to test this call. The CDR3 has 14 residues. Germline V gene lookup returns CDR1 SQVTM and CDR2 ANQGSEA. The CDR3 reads CSVVGDSTNYGYTF.

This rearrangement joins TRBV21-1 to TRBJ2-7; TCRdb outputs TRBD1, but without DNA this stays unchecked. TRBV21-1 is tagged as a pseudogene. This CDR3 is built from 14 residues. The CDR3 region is CASSSRQGRYEQYF.

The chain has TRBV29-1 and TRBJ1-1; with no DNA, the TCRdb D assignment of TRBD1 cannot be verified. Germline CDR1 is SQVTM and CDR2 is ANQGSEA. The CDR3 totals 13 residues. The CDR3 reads CSVVSDRNTEAFF.

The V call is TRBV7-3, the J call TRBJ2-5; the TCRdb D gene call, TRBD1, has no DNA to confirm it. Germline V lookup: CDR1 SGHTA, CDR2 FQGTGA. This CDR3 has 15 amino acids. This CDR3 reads CASSLVGQGAEPQYF.

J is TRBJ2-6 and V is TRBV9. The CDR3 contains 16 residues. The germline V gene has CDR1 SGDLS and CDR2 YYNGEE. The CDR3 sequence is CASSGISFSGANVLTF.

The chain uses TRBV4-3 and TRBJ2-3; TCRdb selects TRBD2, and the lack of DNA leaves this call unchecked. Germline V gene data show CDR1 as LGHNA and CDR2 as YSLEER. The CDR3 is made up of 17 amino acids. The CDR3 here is CASSQDLAGGPTDTQYF.

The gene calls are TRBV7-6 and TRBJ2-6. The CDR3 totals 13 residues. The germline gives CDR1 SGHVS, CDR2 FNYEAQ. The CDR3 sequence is CASQSSGANVLTF.

The CDR3 spells CASSLGRGGPPTEAFF. V is TRBV11-2 and J is TRBJ1-1. CDR1 is SGHAT and CDR2 is FQNNGV in the germline V gene. This CDR3 comprises 16 residues.

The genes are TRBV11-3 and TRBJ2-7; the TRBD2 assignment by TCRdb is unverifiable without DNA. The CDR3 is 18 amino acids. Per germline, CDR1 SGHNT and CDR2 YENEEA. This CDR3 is CASSQEALAGVPSYEQYF.

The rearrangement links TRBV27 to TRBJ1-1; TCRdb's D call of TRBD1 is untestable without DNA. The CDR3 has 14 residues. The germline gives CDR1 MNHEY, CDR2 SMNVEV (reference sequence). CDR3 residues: CASSIRPPATEAFF.

CDR3: CASREGGPSETQYF. The chain joins TRBV7-9 to TRBJ2-5; the TRBD1 assignment by TCRdb is unverifiable without DNA. In germline, CDR1 is SEHNR, CDR2 FQNEAQ (reference sequence). The CDR3 is made up of 14 amino acids.